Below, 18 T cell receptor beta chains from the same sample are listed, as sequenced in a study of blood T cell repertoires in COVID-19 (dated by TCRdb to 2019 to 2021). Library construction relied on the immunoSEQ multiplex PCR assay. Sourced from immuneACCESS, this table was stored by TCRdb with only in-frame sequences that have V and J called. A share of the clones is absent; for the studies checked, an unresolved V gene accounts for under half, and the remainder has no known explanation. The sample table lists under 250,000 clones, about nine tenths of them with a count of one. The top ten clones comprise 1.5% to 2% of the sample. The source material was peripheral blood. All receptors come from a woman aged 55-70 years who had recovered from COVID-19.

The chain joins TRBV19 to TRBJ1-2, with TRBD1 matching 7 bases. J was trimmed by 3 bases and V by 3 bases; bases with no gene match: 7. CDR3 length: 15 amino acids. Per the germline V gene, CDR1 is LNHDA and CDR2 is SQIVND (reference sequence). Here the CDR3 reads CASSISGQEYYGYTF. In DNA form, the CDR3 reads TGTGCCAGTAGTATTTCAGGACAGGAGTACTATGGCTACACCTTC.

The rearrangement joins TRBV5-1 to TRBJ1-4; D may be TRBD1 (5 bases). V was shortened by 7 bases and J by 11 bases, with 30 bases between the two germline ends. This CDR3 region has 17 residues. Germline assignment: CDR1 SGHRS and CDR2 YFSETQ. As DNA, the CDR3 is TGCGCCAGCCCCAAAGGGTACAGGCCCTTGGCGAGCGAGAAACTGTTTTTT. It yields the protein CASPKGYRPLASEKLFF.

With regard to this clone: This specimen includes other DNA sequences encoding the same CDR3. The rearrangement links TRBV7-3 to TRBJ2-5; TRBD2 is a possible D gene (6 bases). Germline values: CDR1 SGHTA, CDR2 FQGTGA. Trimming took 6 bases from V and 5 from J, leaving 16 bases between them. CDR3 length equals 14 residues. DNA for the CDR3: TGTGCCAGCAGTCGGGGCGGAGGGCGGGAGACCCAGTACTTC. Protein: CASSRGGGRETQYF.

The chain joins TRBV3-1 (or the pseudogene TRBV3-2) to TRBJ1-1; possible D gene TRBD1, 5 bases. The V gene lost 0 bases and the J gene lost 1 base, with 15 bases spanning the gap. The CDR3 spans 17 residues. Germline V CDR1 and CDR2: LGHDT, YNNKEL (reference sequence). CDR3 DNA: TGTGCCAGCAGCCAAGAATACAGGTTTTTGAGGAACACTGAAGCTTTCTTT. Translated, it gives CASSQEYRFLRNTEAFF.

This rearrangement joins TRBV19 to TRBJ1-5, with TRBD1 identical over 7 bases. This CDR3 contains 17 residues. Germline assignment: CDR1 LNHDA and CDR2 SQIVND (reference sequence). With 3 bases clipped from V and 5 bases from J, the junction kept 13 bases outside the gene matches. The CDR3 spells CASSIIGGARLDQPQHF. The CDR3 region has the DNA TGTGCCAGTAGTATCATAGGGGGCGCGAGATTGGATCAGCCCCAGCATTTT.

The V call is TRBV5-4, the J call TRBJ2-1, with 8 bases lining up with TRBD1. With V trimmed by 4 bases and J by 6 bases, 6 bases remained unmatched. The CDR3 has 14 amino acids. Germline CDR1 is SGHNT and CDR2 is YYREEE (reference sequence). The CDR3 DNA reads TGTGCCAGCAGCCGAAACAGGGGGAGCAATGAGCAGTTCTTC. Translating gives CASSRNRGSNEQFF.

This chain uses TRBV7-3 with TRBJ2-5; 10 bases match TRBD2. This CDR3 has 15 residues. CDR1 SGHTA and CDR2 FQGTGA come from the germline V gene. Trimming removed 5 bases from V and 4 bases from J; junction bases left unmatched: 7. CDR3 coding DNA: TGTGCCAGCAGCCTAAGCGGGGGGGCCGGAGAGACCCAGTACTTC. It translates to CASSLSGGAGETQYF.

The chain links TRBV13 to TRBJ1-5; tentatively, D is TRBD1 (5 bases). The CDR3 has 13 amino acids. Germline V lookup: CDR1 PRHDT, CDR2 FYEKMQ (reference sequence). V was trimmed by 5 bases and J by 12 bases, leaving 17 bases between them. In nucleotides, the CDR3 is TGTGCCAGCAGCCAGGGTGGGTCCTCTCTCCAGCATTTT. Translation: CASSQGGSSLQHF.

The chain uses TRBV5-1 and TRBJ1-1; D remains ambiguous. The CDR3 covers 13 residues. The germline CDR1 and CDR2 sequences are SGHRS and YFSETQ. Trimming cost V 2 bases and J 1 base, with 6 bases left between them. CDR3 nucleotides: TGCGCCAGCAGCTTCCAGGAGAACACTGAAGCTTTCTTT. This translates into CASSFQENTEAFF.

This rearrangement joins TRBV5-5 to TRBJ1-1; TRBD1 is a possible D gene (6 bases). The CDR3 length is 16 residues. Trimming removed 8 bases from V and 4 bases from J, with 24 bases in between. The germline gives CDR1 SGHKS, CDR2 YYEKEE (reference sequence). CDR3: CASKSSTGLLTTEAFF. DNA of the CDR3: TGTGCCAGTAAAAGTTCAACAGGGCTCCTGACCACTGAAGCTTTCTTT.

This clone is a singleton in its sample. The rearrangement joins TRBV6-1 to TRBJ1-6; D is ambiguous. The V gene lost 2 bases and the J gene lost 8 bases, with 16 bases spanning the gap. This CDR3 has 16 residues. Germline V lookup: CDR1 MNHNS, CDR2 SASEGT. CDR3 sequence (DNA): TGTGCCAGCAGTGAAAGGAGAGGGAGGGAAGATTCACCCCTCCACTTT. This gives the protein CASSERRGREDSPLHF.

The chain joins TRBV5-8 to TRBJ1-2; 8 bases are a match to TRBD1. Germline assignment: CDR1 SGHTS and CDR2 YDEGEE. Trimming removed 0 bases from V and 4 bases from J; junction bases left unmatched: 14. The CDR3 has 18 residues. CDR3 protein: CASSLDASRADRGYGYTF. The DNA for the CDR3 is TGTGCCAGCAGCTTGGACGCCTCACGCGCAGACAGGGGCTATGGCTACACCTTC.

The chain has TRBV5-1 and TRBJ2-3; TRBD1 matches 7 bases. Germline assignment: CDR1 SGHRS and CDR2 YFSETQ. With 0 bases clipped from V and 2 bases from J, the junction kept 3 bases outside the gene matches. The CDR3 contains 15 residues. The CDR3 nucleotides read TGCGCCAGCAGCTTGGAAGGGACAGCCACAGATACGCAGTATTTT. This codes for CASSLEGTATDTQYF. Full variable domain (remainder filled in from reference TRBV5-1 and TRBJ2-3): KAGVTQTPRYLIKTRGQQVTLSCSPISGHRSVSWYQQTPGQGLQFLFEYFSETQRNKGNFPGRFSGRQFSNSRSEMNVSTLELGDSALYLCASSLEGTATDTQYFGPGTRLTVL.

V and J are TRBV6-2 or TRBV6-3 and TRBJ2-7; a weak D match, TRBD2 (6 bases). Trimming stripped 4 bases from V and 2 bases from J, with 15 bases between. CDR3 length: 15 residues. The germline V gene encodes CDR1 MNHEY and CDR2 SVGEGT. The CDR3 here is CASSLRREPPYEQYF. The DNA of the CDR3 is TGTGCCAGCAGTTTAAGGAGGGAGCCCCCCTACGAGCAGTACTTC.

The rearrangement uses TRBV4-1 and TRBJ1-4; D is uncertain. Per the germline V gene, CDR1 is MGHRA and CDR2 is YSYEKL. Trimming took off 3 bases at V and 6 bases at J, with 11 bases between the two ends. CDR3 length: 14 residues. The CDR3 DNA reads TGCGCCAGCAGCCACCTCAACTCCCATGAAAAACTGTTTTTT. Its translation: CASSHLNSHEKLFF.

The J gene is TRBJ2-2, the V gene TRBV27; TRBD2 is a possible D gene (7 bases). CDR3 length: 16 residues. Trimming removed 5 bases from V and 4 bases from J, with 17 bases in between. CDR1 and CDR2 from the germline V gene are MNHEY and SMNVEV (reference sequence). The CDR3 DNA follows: TGTGCCAGCAGTAGGGGGGGCCGGATGGGCACCGGGGAGCTGTTTTTT. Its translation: CASSRGGRMGTGELFF.

This CDR3 is CASSTLQASGNTIYF. In nucleotides, the CDR3 is TGTGCCAGTAGTACGTTACAGGCCTCTGGAAACACCATATATTTT. This chain connects TRBV19 to TRBJ1-3; perhaps TRBD1 as D (5 bases). The CDR3 has 15 amino acids. V lost 4 bases to trimming and J lost 0 bases, with 10 bases between them. Germline-derived CDR1 and CDR2 are LNHDA and SQIVND (reference sequence).

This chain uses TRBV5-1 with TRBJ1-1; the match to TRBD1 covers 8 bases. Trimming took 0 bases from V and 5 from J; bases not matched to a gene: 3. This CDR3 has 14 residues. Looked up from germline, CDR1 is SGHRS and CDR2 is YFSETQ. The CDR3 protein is CASSLGTGQTEAFF. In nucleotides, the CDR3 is TGCGCCAGCAGCTTGGGGACAGGGCAAACTGAAGCTTTCTTT.